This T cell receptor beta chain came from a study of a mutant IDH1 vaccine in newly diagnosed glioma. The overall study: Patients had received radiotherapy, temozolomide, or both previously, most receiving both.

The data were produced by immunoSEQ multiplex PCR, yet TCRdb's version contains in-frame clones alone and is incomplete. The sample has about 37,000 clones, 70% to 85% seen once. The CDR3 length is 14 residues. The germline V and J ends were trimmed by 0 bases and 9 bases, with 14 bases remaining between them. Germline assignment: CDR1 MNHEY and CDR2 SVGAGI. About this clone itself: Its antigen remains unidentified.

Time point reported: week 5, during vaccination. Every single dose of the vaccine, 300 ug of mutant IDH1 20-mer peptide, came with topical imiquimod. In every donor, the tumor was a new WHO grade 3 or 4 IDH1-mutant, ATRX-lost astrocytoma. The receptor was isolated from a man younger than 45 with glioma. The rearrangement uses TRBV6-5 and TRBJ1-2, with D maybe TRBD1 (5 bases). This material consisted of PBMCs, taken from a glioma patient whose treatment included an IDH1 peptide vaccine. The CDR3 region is CASSYSEVGTSYTF. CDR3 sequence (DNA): TGTGCCAGCAGTTACTCGGAGGTGGGGACCAGCTACACCTTC.